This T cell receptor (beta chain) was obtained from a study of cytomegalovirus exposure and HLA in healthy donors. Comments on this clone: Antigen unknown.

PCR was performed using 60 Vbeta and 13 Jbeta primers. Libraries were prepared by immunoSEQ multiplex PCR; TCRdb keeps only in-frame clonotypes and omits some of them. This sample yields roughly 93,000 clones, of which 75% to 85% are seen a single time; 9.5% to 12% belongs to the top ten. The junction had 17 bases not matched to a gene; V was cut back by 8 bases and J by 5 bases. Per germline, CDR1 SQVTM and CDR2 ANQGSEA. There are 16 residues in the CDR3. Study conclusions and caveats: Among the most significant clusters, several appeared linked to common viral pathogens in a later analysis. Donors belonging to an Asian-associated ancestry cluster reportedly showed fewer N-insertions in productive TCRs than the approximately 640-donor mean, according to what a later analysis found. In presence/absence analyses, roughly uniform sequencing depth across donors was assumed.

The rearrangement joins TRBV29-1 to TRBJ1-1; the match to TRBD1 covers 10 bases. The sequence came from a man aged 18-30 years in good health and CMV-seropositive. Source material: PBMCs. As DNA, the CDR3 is TGCAGCCCCACCGTTCCTACGGGGACAGGGGAGACTGAAGCTTTCTTT. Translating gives CSPTVPTGTGETEAFF.